This T cell receptor (beta chain) was found in a study of naive and memory T cell subsets. An oligonucleotide containing a UMI was ligated to the 3' end of TCR cDNA. Reverse transcription used DNase-treated unsorted total RNA, aiming for roughly 1 to 1000 ng. The SP2 primer and nested alpha and beta constant region primers amplified ligated cDNA in four rounds. Alpha and beta constant region primers primed reverse transcription for blood and skin samples. TCRdb re-called the 5' RACE reads through MiXCR, storing one row per CDR3 protein. The sample records some 60,000 distinct CDR3 sequences, about 7.1% being singletons. This clonotype is labeled as medium-sized. Deletions cut 4 bases from V and 0 bases from J, with 15 bases between. This CDR3 spans 15 amino acids. Germline assignment: CDR1 SQVTM and CDR2 ANQGSEA.

This sequence originates from a female donor in good health. This rearrangement joins TRBV29-1 to TRBJ1-1; D not certain. The CDR3 sequence: CSVGAGWGMNTEAFF. The CDR3 nucleotides read TGCAGCGTTGGGGCGGGTTGGGGAATGAACACTGAAGCTTTCTTT. Full variable domain (rest looked up from reference TRBV29-1 and TRBJ1-1): SAVISQKPSRDICQRGTSLTIQCQVDSQVTMMFWYRQQPGQSLTLIATANQGSEATYESGFVIDKFPISRPNLTFSTLTVSNMSPEDSSIYLCSVGAGWGMNTEAFFGQGTRLTVV.